The 10 T cell receptor beta chains below were found in one sample sequenced in a study of post-analysis software for immune sequencing data. Study-level findings and limits: With TRBV5-6, TRBV5-1 and TRBV20-1 included, about five TRBV segments were more frequent in patients than in controls.

Each TCR beta cDNA library carried unique molecular identifiers. From the PCR reads, TCRdb called clonotypes with MiXCR, one entry per CDR3 protein. The profile shows roughly 800,000 distinct CDR3 sequences, roughly 50% of them singletons. These receptors have no known antigen. The sample was blood. The receptors originated from a girl aged 10 to 17 with multiple sclerosis.

In its sample, this clonotype was seen once. This chain uses TRBV6-1 with TRBJ2-1; 14 nucleotides align to TRBD2. The trim removed 6 bases at V and 2 bases at J, leaving 12 bases unmatched. The CDR3 has 19 amino acids. Looked up from germline, CDR1 is MNHNS and CDR2 is SASEGT. Here the CDR3 reads CASSRRLAGGQRPYNEQFF. In DNA form, the CDR3 reads TGTGCCAGCAGCCGGAGACTAGCGGGGGGGCAAAGACCCTACAATGAGCAGTTCTTC.

This clonotype was seen only a few times. J is TRBJ1-2 and V is TRBV20-1, with 9 bases matching TRBD1. Germline CDR1 is DFQATT and CDR2 is SNEGSKA (reference sequence). CDR3 size: 13 residues. CDR3 protein: CSASDRGNYGYTF. CDR3 in DNA: TGCAGCGCTTCAGACAGGGGGAACTATGGCTACACCTTC.

V usage is TRBV20-1 and J usage is TRBJ2-3; D could derive from TRBD1 or TRBD2 (5 bases each). V dropped 5 bases and J dropped 6 bases, with 12 bases sitting between them. Looked up from germline, CDR1 is DFQATT and CDR2 is SNEGSKA (reference sequence). This CDR3 has 12 amino acids. CDR3 sequence reads: CSAFVWGDTQYF. CDR3 DNA: TGCAGTGCTTTTGTTTGGGGGGATACGCAGTATTTT.

This chain connects TRBV5-1 to TRBJ2-1; 12 bases match TRBD2. Germline V gene data show CDR1 as SGHRS and CDR2 as YFSETQ. CDR3 length: 16 amino acids. Losses at the gene ends were 3 bases for V and 9 bases for J; bases not matched to a gene: 10. CDR3 nucleotide sequence: TGCGCCAGCAGCTGGAACTTACTAGCGGGAGGAGTTGAGCAGTTCTTC. Amino acid sequence: CASSWNLLAGGVEQFF.

The chain links TRBV29-1 to TRBJ2-7, with D perhaps TRBD2 (6 bases). CDR1 is SQVTM, CDR2 ANQGSEA, per germline. CDR3 size: 15 residues. V was shortened by 0 bases and J by 4 bases, with 16 bases between the two germline ends. In nucleotides, the CDR3 is TGCAGCGTTGAAGAGGCGGGCTCGGGAGTGTACGAGCAGTACTTC. Protein product: CSVEEAGSGVYEQYF.

This chain uses TRBV7-6 with TRBJ1-1; D call uncertain. This CDR3 spans 17 amino acids. Trimming cost V 1 base and J 0 bases, with 15 bases left between them. CDR1 SGHVS and CDR2 FNYEAQ come from the germline V gene. DNA of the CDR3: TGTGCCAGCAGCTTAGACCCCCTTGAGGCGCTGAACACTGAAGCTTTCTTT. Amino acids: CASSLDPLEALNTEAFF.

This clonotype was counted many times. The chain joins TRBV29-1 to TRBJ2-7; D not resolved. The germline CDR1 and CDR2 sequences are SQVTM and ANQGSEA. V lost 1 base, J lost 0 bases, and 4 bases lay in between. This CDR3 region has 12 residues. CDR3 sequence (DNA): TGCAGCGTTGAAGGCCGCTCCTACGAGCAGTACTTC. It yields the protein CSVEGRSYEQYF.

V usage is TRBV6-5 and J usage is TRBJ2-1; 9 nucleotides match TRBD1. The DNA end lines up better with TRBJ2-7; the J call may be wrong. The CDR3 is made up of 15 amino acids. Germline V gene lookup returns CDR1 MNHEY and CDR2 SVGAGI. The CDR3 nucleotides are TGTGCCAGCAGAACCACAGGGGGCTCCTACAATGAGCAGTACTTC. Residues: CASRTTGGSYNEQYF.

The table lists this clonotype with a few counts. CDR3 protein: CATEAGSTDTQYF. The CDR3 DNA is TGTGCCACCGAAGCGGGAAGCACAGATACGCAGTATTTT. This chain links TRBV10-3 with TRBJ2-3, with 7 bases fitting TRBD2. Germline assignment: CDR1 ENHRY and CDR2 SYGVKD. The length of the CDR3 is 13 residues. Germline trimming cut 10 bases from V and 0 bases from J; bases unmatched to any gene: 4.

This clonotype has only a few counts. The chain employs TRBV5-1 and TRBJ1-1; 8 nucleotides line up with TRBD1. J gave up 4 bases and V 4 bases, and 9 bases lay outside the gene matches. Germline loops: CDR1 SGHRS, CDR2 YFSETQ. CDR3 length: 15 residues. CDR3 loop: CASSQPDRGGTEAFF. The CDR3 DNA reads TGCGCCAGCAGCCAACCCGACAGGGGTGGCACTGAAGCTTTCTTT.